The source of this TCR beta chain is a study of shared clonotypes between healthy human individuals. The CDR3 runs 13 residues. Deletions cut 5 bases from V and 6 bases from J, with 13 bases between. Germline V gene data show CDR1 as SGHTA and CDR2 as FQGNSA. Splitting the CD4+ cells yielded a CD45RA+ naive subset and a CD45RA-negative memory subset. The table came from immunoSEQ multiplex PCR; TCRdb's copy has only in-frame clones and leaves some out. The sample includes some 2.1 million clones, around 95% of them seen just once. The genes are TRBV7-2 and TRBJ2-5; D is undetermined. This clonotype was sampled from a man between 18 and 29 years old in good health. Sequencing was carried out using naive CD4+ T cells sorted from blood. The subset is: CD45RA+ positively selected. The chain's CDR3 is CASSALLEKTQYF. The DNA of the CDR3 is TGTGCCAGCAGCGCCTTACTGGAGAAGACCCAGTACTTC.